This record concerns one T cell receptor beta chain sequence. Its matching antigen is unknown. The data stem from a study of human T cells and chemical hapten exposure. The CDR3 runs 16 residues. Germline lookup yields CDR1 SGHAT and CDR2 FQDESV (reference sequence). The V segment lost 4 bases and the J segment 1 base; nucleotides outside the gene matches: 6. MiXCR, run by TCRdb on the RACE reads, gives a single entry per CDR3 protein. The sample has approximately 38,000 distinct CDR3 sequences; roughly 10% are singletons. Study results and limitations: Patch test scores rose with PT1 expanded TCR counts, a positive correlation. TCRs at a frequency above 1 in 1000 stayed unchanged with DPC sensitization. With alopecia, donors may have immune responses unlike healthy people's.

Time point noted: pre-sensitization, week 0. As for treatment: therapeutic diphenylcyclopropenone sensitization with weekly scalp DPC. The drawing of blood occurred before each patch test was applied. The TCR was taken from a man aged 25 to 40 with alopecia areata. Some clones in this sample may be carry-over from other donors' samples. V gene TRBV11-1 combines with J gene TRBJ2-2, with 7 bases lining up with TRBD2. Sequencing was performed on whole blood, taken in connection with sensitization to the hapten diphenylcyclopropenone (DPC). DNA of the CDR3: TGTGCCAGCAGCTCCCCGGGCGGGGGGAACACCGGGGAGCTGTTTTTT. Its translation is CASSSPGGGNTGELFF.